This T cell receptor beta chain was sequenced during a study of blood T cell repertoires in COVID-19. In the study's own analysis: Researchers report that nucleated cell counts were estimated from reference gene primer amplification. The table came from immunoSEQ multiplex PCR; TCRdb's copy has only in-frame clones and leaves some out. Clonal size and the V and J genes are those of that table, whereas D and trimming came from the DNA. This sample carries roughly 29,000 clones, 65% to 90% of them seen once, and the ten largest clones take about 25%. The CDR3 covers 17 residues. Germline V gene lookup returns CDR1 SGHAT and CDR2 FQNNGV. After removal of 5 bases from V and 1 base from J, the junction contained 13 bases not matched to a gene.

This chain links TRBV11-2 with TRBJ1-1; 7 bases are a match to TRBD1. The specimen sequenced was peripheral blood. The source is a man between 65 and 80 years old with active COVID-19. The CDR3 loop is CASSPRDSPGWNTEAFF. The CDR3 DNA reads as TGTGCCAGCAGCCCAAGGGACAGTCCCGGATGGAACACTGAAGCTTTCTTT.